A selection of T cell receptor beta chains follows, all from one sample in a study of shared clonotypes between healthy human individuals. Sequencing was performed with immunoSEQ multiplex PCR; in TCRdb, only in-frame clones are kept and a portion is missing. The sample holds about 2.1 million clones; approximately 92% are singletons and the top ten take 1.5% to 2%. The specimen sequenced was naive CD8+ T cells from PBMCs. The receptors shown here come from a man aged 18 to 29 in good health. Some clones in this sample may be carry-over from other donors' samples. CDR3s include the opening cysteine and the closing phenylalanine or tryptophan. A D gene is named only where the DNA matches it firmly. Size tells how often a clone was seen (once, few, many) or the class of an expanded clone, and some rows leave it out.

j_gene | abundance | v_gene | d_gene | CDR3aa | CDR3nt
TRBJ2-7 | NA | TRBV16 | NA | CASSPRRGRYEQYF | TGTGCCAGCAGCCCGAGACGGGGGAGATACGAGCAGTACTTC
TRBJ1-1 | NA | TRBV28 | NA | CASINMGSTEAFF | TGTGCCAGCATCAATATGGGCAGCACTGAAGCTTTCTTT
TRBJ2-2 | NA | TRBV29-1 | TRBD1 | CSVSGGTGELFF | TGCAGCGTTTCAGGGGGCACCGGGGAGCTGTTTTTT
TRBJ1-4 | NA | TRBV6-1 | NA | CASTPDGAIVKLFF | TGTGCCAGCACCCCGGACGGCGCGATAGTAAAACTGTTTTTT
TRBJ2-2 | once | TRBV14 | NA | CASSQVASRAGELFF | TGTGCCAGCAGCCAAGTAGCATCGCGGGCCGGGGAGCTGTTTTTT
TRBJ2-7 | NA | TRBV11-2 | NA | CASSLFPTTGSSYEQYF | TGTGCCAGCAGCTTATTCCCAACAACAGGGAGCTCCTACGAGCAGTACTTC
TRBJ2-7 | NA | TRBV5-1 | TRBD1 | CASSEDRRSSYEQYF | TGCGCCAGCAGCGAGGACAGGCGTAGCTCCTACGAGCAGTACTTC
TRBJ2-7 | NA | TRBV2 | NA | CASESPTEQYF | TGTGCCAGCGAATCTCCTACCGAGCAGTACTTC
TRBJ2-1 | few | TRBV27 | NA | CASSLILGVSYNEQFF | TGTGCCAGCAGTTTAATTCTGGGTGTTTCCTACAATGAGCAGTTCTTC
TRBJ2-5 | NA | TRBV5-1 | NA | CASSLAPGQETQYF | TGCGCCAGCAGCTTGGCGCCAGGGCAAGAGACCCAGTACTTC
TRBJ2-2 | NA | TRBV14 | NA | CASSLVGGYTGELFF | TGTGCCAGCAGCCTGGTTGGGGGTTATACCGGGGAGCTGTTTTTT
TRBJ2-1 | NA | TRBV4-3 | NA | CASSQGTGTPYNEQFF | TGCGCCAGCAGCCAAGGGACCGGGACCCCCTACAATGAGCAGTTCTTC
TRBJ2-5 | once | TRBV6-1 | TRBD2 | CASSDWTRDISETQYF | TGTGCCAGCAGTGATTGGACTAGGGATATTAGTGAAACCCAGTACTTC
TRBJ2-3 | NA | TRBV2 | NA | CASSEAPQLGRNTDTQYF | TGTGCCAGCAGTGAAGCTCCCCAACTCGGGCGAAACACAGATACGCAGTATTTT
TRBJ2-7 | NA | TRBV27 | NA | CASSRMGGQLFSYEQYF | TGTGCCAGCAGTCGGATGGGGGGACAACTTTTTTCCTACGAGCAGTACTTC
TRBJ2-2 | NA | TRBV10-3 | NA | CAISDSDRVGTGELFF | TGTGCCATCAGTGACAGCGATAGGGTCGGAACCGGGGAGCTGTTTTTT
TRBJ2-7 | NA | TRBV27 | NA | CASSLSAGPYEQYF | TGTGCCAGCAGTTTATCGGCCGGCCCGTACGAGCAGTACTTC
TRBJ2-1 | NA | TRBV11-2 | NA | CASSLGTGTGLAGEFF | TGTGCCAGCAGCCTAGGGACGGGGACAGGGCTAGCGGGGGAGTTCTTC
TRBJ2-7 | NA | TRBV7-9 | NA | CASSTHADVSYEQYF | TGTGCCAGCAGCACACACGCCGACGTCTCCTACGAGCAGTACTTC
TRBJ2-1 | NA | TRBV7-9 | TRBD2 | CASSSALGTSEFF | TGTGCCAGCAGCTCCGCCCTAGGGACTAGCGAGTTCTTC
TRBJ1-6 | NA | TRBV5-6 | NA | CASSLETLGNSPLHF | TGTGCCAGCAGCTTGGAGACCCTTGGGAATTCACCCCTCCACTTT
TRBJ2-1 | NA | TRBV27 | TRBD1 | CASSWDRPNANNEQFF | TGTGCCAGCAGTTGGGACAGACCGAACGCTAACAATGAGCAGTTCTTC